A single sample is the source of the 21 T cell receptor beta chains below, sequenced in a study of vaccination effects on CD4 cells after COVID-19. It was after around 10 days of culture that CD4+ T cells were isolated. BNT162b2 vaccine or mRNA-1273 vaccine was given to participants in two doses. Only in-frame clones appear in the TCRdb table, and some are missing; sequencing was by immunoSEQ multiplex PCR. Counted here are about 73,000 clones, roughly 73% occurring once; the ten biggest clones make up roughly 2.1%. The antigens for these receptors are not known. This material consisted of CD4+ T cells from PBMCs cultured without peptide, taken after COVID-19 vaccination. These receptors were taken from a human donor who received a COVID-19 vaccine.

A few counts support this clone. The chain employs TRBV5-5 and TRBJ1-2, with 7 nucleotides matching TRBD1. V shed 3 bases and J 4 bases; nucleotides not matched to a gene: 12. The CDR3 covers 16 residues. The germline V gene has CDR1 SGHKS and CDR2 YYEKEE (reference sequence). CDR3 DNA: TGTGCCAGCAGCTCCATATTTCGACAGGGTGGCTATGGCTACACCTTC. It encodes CASSSIFRQGGYGYTF.

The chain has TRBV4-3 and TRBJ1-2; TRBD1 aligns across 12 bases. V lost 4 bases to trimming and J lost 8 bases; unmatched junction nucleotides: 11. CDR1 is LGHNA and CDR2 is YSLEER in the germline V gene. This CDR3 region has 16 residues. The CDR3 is CASSPGQGAGIGGYTF. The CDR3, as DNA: TGCGCCAGCAGCCCGGGACAGGGGGCCGGTATCGGCGGCTACACCTTC.

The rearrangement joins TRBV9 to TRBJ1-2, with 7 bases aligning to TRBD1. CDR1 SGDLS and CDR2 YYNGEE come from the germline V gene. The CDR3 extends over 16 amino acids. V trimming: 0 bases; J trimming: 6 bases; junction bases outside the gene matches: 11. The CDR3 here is CASSVDLGQSINGYTF. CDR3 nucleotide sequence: TGTGCCAGCAGCGTAGATCTGGGACAGTCTATAAATGGCTACACCTTC.

The CDR3 here is CASGAGFSYEQYV. CDR3 sequence (DNA): TGTGCCAGCGGGGCAGGGTTTTCCTACGAGCAGTACGTC. V is TRBV6-5 and J is TRBJ2-7; a possible D gene is TRBD1 (5 bases). Trimming removed 8 bases at V and 1 base at J, with 12 bases between. This CDR3 is 13 amino acids long. Germline CDR1 is MNHEY and CDR2 is SVGAGI.

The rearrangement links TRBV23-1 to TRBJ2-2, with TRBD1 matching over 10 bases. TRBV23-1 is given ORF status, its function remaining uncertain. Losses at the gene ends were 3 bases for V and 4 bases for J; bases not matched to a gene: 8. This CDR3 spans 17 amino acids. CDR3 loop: CASSQFLRTGGTGELFF. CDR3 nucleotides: TGCGCCAGCAGTCAGTTCTTACGGACAGGGGGCACCGGGGAGCTGTTTTTT.

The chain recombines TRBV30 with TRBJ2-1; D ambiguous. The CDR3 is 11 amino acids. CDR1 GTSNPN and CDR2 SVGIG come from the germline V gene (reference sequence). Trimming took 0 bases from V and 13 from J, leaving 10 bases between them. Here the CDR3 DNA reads TGTGCCTGGAGTGTACAAGCATTCCAGTTCTTC. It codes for CAWSVQAFQFF. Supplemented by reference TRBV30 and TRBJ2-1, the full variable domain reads SQTIHQWPATLVQPVGSPLSLECTVEGTSNPNLYWYRQAAGRGLQLLFYSVGIGQISSEVPQNLSASRPQDRQFILSSKKLLLSDSGFYLCAWSVQAFQFFGPGTRLTVL.

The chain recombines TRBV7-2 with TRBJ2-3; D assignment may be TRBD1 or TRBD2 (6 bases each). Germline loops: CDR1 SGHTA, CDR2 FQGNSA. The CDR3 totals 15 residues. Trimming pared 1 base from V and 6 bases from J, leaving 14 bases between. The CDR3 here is CASSLGGAAWDTQYF. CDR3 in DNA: TGTGCCAGCAGCTTAGGGGGGGCCGCATGGGATACGCAGTATTTT.

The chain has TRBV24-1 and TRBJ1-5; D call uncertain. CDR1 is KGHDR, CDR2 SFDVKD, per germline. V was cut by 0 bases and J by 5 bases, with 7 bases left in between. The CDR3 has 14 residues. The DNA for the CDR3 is TGTGCCACCAGTGATTTGCTGTGGGATCAGCCCCAGCATTTT. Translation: CATSDLLWDQPQHF.

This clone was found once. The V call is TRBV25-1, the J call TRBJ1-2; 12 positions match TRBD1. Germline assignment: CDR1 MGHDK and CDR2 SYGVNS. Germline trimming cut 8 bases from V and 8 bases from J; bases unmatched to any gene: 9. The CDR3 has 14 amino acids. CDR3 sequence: CASGTGGAFSGYTF. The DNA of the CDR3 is TGTGCCAGCGGGACAGGGGGCGCTTTTTCAGGCTACACCTTC.

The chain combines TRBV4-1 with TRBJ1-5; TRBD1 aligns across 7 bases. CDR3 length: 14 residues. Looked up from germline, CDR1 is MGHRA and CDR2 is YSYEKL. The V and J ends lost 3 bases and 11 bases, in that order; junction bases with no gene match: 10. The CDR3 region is CASSQPTGNGSQHF. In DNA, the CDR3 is TGCGCCAGCAGCCAGCCGACAGGGAACGGTTCCCAGCATTTT.

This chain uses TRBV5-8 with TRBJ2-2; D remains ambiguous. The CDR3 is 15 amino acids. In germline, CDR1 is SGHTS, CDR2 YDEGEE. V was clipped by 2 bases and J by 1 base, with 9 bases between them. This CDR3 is CASSFGQVNTGELFF. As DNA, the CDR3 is TGTGCCAGCAGCTTCGGGCAGGTGAACACCGGGGAGCTGTTTTTT.

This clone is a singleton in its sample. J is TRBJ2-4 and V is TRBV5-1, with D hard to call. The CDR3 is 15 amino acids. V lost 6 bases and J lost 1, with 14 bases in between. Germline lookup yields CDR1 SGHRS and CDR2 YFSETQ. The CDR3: CASMAGQTAKNIQYF. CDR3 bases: TGCGCCAGCATGGCTGGGCAGACGGCCAAAAACATTCAGTACTTC.

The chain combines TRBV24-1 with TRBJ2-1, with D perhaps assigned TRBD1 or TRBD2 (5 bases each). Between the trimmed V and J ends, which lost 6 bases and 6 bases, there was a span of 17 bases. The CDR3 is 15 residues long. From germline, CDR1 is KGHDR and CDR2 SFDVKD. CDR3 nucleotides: TGTGCCACCAGTCGGGGCCGAGAACGGGGCAATGAGCAGTTCTTC. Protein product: CATSRGRERGNEQFF.

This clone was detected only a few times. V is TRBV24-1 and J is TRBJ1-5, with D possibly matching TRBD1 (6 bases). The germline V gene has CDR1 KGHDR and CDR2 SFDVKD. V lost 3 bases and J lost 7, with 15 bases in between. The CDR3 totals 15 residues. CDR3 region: CATSDPGQPGQPQHF. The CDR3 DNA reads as TGTGCCACCAGTGATCCAGGACAGCCTGGGCAGCCCCAGCATTTT.

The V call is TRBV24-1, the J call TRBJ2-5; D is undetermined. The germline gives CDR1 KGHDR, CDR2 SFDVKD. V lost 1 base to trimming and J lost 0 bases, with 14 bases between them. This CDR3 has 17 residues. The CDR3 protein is CATSDFKGGKDQETQYF. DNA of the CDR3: TGTGCCACCAGTGATTTCAAGGGTGGAAAAGACCAAGAGACCCAGTACTTC.

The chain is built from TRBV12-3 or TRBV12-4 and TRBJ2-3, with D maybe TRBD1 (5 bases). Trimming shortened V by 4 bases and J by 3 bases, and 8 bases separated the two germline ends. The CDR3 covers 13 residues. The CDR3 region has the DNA TGTGCCAGCAGTTATGGGGCGACAGATACGCAGTATTTT. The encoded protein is CASSYGATDTQYF.

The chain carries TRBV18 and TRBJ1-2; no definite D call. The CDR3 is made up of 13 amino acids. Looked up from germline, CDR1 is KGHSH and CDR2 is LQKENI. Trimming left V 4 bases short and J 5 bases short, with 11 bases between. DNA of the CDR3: TGTGCCAGCTCACTCGGAACAGCATATGGCTACACCTTC. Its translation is CASSLGTAYGYTF.

The CDR3 here is CASSLGWKAYEQYV. The CDR3 DNA is TGTGCCAGCAGCTTGGGCTGGAAAGCCTACGAGCAGTACGTC. The chain carries TRBV7-8 and TRBJ2-7; D gene ambiguous. The CDR3 contains 14 residues. V lost 3 bases and J lost 2, with 11 bases in between. CDR1 and CDR2 from the germline V gene are SGHVS and FQNEAQ.

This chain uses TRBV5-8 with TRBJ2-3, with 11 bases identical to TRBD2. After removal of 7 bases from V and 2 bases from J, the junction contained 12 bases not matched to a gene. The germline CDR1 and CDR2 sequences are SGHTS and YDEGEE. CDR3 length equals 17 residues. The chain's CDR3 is CASPPAASGGPTDTQYF. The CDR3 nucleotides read TGTGCCAGCCCGCCGGCCGCTAGCGGGGGGCCCACAGATACGCAGTATTTT.

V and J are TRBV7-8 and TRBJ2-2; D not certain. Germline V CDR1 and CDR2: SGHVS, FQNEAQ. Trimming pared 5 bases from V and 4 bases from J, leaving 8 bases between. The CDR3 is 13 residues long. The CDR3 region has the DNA TGTGCCAGCAGCGGAACAGCCACCGGGGAGCTGTTTTTT. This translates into CASSGTATGELFF. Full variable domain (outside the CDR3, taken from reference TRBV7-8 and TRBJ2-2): GAGVSQSPRYKVAKRGQDVALRCDPISGHVSLFWYQQALGQGPEFLTYFQNEAQLDKSGLPSDRFFAERPEGSVSTLKIQRTQQEDSAVYLCASSGTATGELFFGEGSRLTVL.

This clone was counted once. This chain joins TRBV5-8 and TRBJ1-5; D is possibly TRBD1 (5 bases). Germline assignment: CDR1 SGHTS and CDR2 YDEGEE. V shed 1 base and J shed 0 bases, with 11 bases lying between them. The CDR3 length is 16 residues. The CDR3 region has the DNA TGTGCCAGCAGCTTGTTAGGGGCGGATAGCAATCAGCCCCAGCATTTT. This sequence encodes CASSLLGADSNQPQHF.